This T cell receptor beta chain originates from a study of OX40 agonist ivuxolimab in advanced cancers. Background on the study: The patients got ivuxolimab, which is an agonistic anti-OX40 (CD134) antibody. Study-level findings and limits: Clonal expansion from baseline to week 6 occurred in both CD4+ and CD8+ T cells.

The V gene end was trimmed by 2 bases and the J gene end by 7 bases; junction bases not matched to a gene: 14. Germline lookup yields CDR1 SEHNR and CDR2 FQNEAQ (reference sequence). This CDR3 has 17 residues. Turning to this clone: As yet, its antigen is unknown.

Systemic immunosuppression or autoimmune disease history was grounds to exclude patients. Clones were sequenced by immunoSEQ multiplex PCR, and TCRdb holds only the in-frame ones, with some missing. In the table there are roughly 40,000 clones, around 90% of which are singletons. The source of this sequence is an adult with an advanced solid tumor such as melanoma, head and neck, liver or kidney cancer. The chain combines TRBV7-9 with TRBJ2-1, with TRBD1 matching 7 bases. The input for sequencing was CD4+ or CD8+ T cells sorted from blood, taken in a trial of the OX40 agonist ivuxolimab. CDR3 residues: CASSLPLRTGLMNEQFF. For the CDR3, the DNA is TGTGCCAGCAGCTTACCCCTCCGGACAGGCCTGATGAATGAGCAGTTCTTC.